What follows are 17 T cell receptor beta chains derived from one specimen sequenced in a study of shared clonotypes between healthy human individuals (dated by TCRdb to 2020 to 2022). The library was generated by the immunoSEQ multiplex PCR assay. As stored in TCRdb, this immuneACCESS dataset retains in-frame rearrangements with V and J assigned. A fraction of the clones does not appear; measured against another copy, unresolved V genes explain less than half of the discrepancy, and the remainder lacks a known reason. This sample is represented by about 2 million clones; around 95% of them were singletons. About 0.13% of the sample belongs to the ten largest clones. Source material: naive CD4+ T cells sorted from blood. Interpreted using the paper, the cell subset or site label stands for: CD45RA+ positively selected. The receptor set was obtained from a man younger than 35 in good health.

V is TRBV7-8 and J is TRBJ1-5; tentative D call: TRBD1 (6 bases). This CDR3 has 14 residues. Per the germline V gene, CDR1 is SGHVS and CDR2 is FQNEAQ. V lost 5 bases and J 4 bases, leaving 12 bases between the germline ends. CDR3 amino acids: CASSQDRLNQPQHF. As DNA, the CDR3 is TGTGCCAGCAGCCAGGACAGATTAAATCAGCCCCAGCATTTT.

The CDR3, as DNA: TGTGCCAGCAGCTTAGTCGCAGGGCCGGAATATGGCTACACCTTC. Amino acid sequence: CASSLVAGPEYGYTF. The chain couples TRBV7-9 to TRBJ1-2; D is perhaps TRBD1 (5 bases). The CDR3 length is 15 residues. The V end was cut by 1 base, the J end by 5 bases, with 14 bases between. CDR1 and CDR2 (germline): SEHNR, FQNEAQ (reference sequence).

The chain employs TRBV27 and TRBJ2-7, with 10 bases that match TRBD2. V gave up 2 bases and J gave up 2 bases; unmatched junction bases: 6. Germline V gene lookup returns CDR1 MNHEY and CDR2 SMNVEV (reference sequence). This CDR3 is built from 16 residues. CDR3 DNA sequence: TGTGCCAGCAGTTTAACAGGACTAGCGGAGACCTACGAGCAGTACTTC. Protein: CASSLTGLAETYEQYF.

V usage is TRBV5-1 and J usage is TRBJ2-2; 8 positions agree with TRBD2. The J segment lost 2 bases and the V segment lost 4 bases, leaving 13 bases of the junction unmatched. CDR1 is SGHRS, CDR2 YFSETQ, per germline. The CDR3 length is 18 residues. The CDR3 DNA is TGCGCCAGCAGCAACGGACTAGCTACCCCTACAAACACCGGGGAGCTGTTTTTT. It specifies CASSNGLATPTNTGELFF.

This clone was seen just once. The chain recombines TRBV27 with TRBJ1-6; perhaps TRBD1 as D (6 bases). CDR3 size: 15 residues. V was cut by 5 bases and J by 7 bases, with 15 bases left in between. CDR1 and CDR2 (germline): MNHEY, SMNVEV (reference sequence). The CDR3 is CASSPWGPQNSPLHF. The CDR3 coding sequence is TGTGCCAGCAGTCCCTGGGGGCCTCAGAATTCACCCCTCCACTTT.

The chain uses TRBV5-1 and TRBJ2-3, with D perhaps TRBD1 or TRBD2 (6 bases each). In germline, CDR1 is SGHRS, CDR2 YFSETQ. Trimming cost V 3 bases and J 6 bases, with 17 bases left between them. The CDR3 runs to 15 residues. CDR3 amino acids: CASSSPGGAEDTQYF. The DNA of the CDR3 is TGCGCCAGCAGCTCCCCCGGGGGCGCAGAGGATACGCAGTATTTT.

The DNA of the CDR3 is TGTGCCAGCAGCCAACCAGGGTCCTACGAGCAGTACTTC. Translating it yields CASSQPGSYEQYF. The V and J genes are TRBV14 and TRBJ2-7; D may be TRBD1 (5 bases). The ends were cut back, 2 bases at V and 1 base at J, with 6 bases in the middle. The CDR3 is made up of 13 amino acids. Germline-derived CDR1 and CDR2 are SGHDN and FVKESK.

This sequence joins TRBV11-2 and TRBJ1-2; D unresolved. CDR3 length: 11 residues. Looked up from germline, CDR1 is SGHAT and CDR2 is FQNNGV. The V and J ends lost 5 bases and 8 bases respectively, with 9 bases between them. The CDR3 DNA is TGTGCCAGCAGCAGCTCAAGGGGCTACACCTTC. Translated: CASSSSRGYTF.

The chain joins TRBV28 to TRBJ1-3; 8 bases map to TRBD1. V shed 3 bases and J 6 bases; nucleotides not matched to a gene: 13. CDR1 and CDR2 from the germline V gene are MDHEN and SYDVKM. This CDR3 comprises 17 residues. The CDR3 loop reads CASSFASGQGRENTIYF. The CDR3 DNA is TGTGCCAGCAGTTTCGCATCAGGACAGGGAAGGGAAAACACCATATATTTT.

V usage is TRBV6-6 and J usage is TRBJ2-7, with D tentatively TRBD1 or TRBD2 (7 bases each). The ends were cut back, 6 bases at V and 4 bases at J, with 22 bases in the middle. From germline, CDR1 is MNHNY and CDR2 SVGAGI (reference sequence). This CDR3 comprises 16 residues. The CDR3 protein is CASRGSGTDEKYEQYF. The DNA of the CDR3 is TGTGCCAGCAGAGGAAGCGGGACAGACGAAAAGTACGAGCAGTACTTC.

This chain connects TRBV19 to TRBJ2-2; D unclear. V dropped 5 bases and J dropped 3 bases, with 10 bases sitting between them. This CDR3 comprises 14 residues. Looked up from germline, CDR1 is LNHDA and CDR2 is SQIVND (reference sequence). The CDR3: CASSGRYDTGELFF. CDR3 coding DNA: TGTGCCAGTAGTGGACGGTACGACACCGGGGAGCTGTTTTTT.

V and J are TRBV4-3 and TRBJ2-1, with 7 positions matching TRBD2. The germline V gene encodes CDR1 LGHNA and CDR2 YSLEER. With 0 bases clipped from V and 5 bases from J, the junction kept 10 bases outside the gene matches. The length of the CDR3 is 17 residues. For the CDR3, the DNA is TGCGCCAGCAGCCAAGACGGGAGGTGGGGACTTAACAATGAGCAGTTCTTC. It specifies CASSQDGRWGLNNEQFF.

The J gene is TRBJ2-2, the V gene TRBV28; 7 bases map to TRBD2. CDR3 length: 15 amino acids. The V and J ends lost 1 base and 4 bases, in that order; junction bases with no gene match: 3. Germline CDR1 MDHEN, CDR2 SYDVKM. CDR3 loop: CASSLSGGSTGELFF. CDR3 bases: TGTGCCAGCAGTTTATCCGGGGGGAGCACCGGGGAGCTGTTTTTT.

The CDR3 is CASSPLGASYNEQFF. The CDR3 DNA is TGTGCCAGCAGTCCCCTCGGGGCTTCCTACAATGAGCAGTTCTTC. The chain uses TRBV6-5 and TRBJ2-1; D is possibly TRBD1 or TRBD2 (5 bases each). The CDR3 spans 15 residues. Germline V gives CDR1 MNHEY, CDR2 SVGAGI. Trimming left V 5 bases short and J 1 base short, with 12 bases between.

The chain links TRBV5-1 to TRBJ2-7; 7 bases line up with TRBD2. Germline CDR1 and CDR2: SGHRS and YFSETQ. The CDR3 loop spans 15 amino acids. Trimming cost V 5 bases and J 0 bases; bases outside gene matches: 8. This CDR3 is CASSPLGGSSYEQYF. The DNA for the CDR3 is TGCGCCAGCAGTCCTTTGGGAGGGAGCTCCTACGAGCAGTACTTC.

The V gene is TRBV5-1, the J gene TRBJ2-1; 8 positions match TRBD2. Germline V gene data show CDR1 as SGHRS and CDR2 as YFSETQ. This CDR3 spans 16 amino acids. J gave up 6 bases and V 4 bases, and 12 bases lay outside the gene matches. The CDR3 loop is CASSLYVVAGINEQFF. CDR3 nucleotide sequence: TGCGCCAGCAGCCTATACGTGGTAGCGGGAATCAATGAGCAGTTCTTC.

The rearrangement links TRBV18 to TRBJ1-1; 8 bases map to TRBD1. The ends lost 1 base at V and 6 bases at J; junction bases unmatched: 10. The CDR3 length is 16 residues. Germline loops: CDR1 KGHSH, CDR2 LQKENI. Written as DNA, the CDR3 is TGTGCCAGCTCACCACTAACAGGGGGTAGTTTAGCTGAAGCTTTCTTT. It specifies CASSPLTGGSLAEAFF.